Each of the 16 T cell receptor beta chains below was sequenced from the same sample in a study of cytomegalovirus exposure and HLA in healthy donors. This PCR relied on a set of 60 Vbeta primers and 13 Jbeta primers. The assay was immunoSEQ multiplex PCR, and TCRdb's table has in-frame clones only and misses some. The sample has about 190,000 clones, over 70% seen once. Input material: PBMCs. The receptors shown here come from a woman in her twenties or thirties in good health and CMV-seropositive.

V usage is TRBV11-2 and J usage is TRBJ2-1; D is unclear. This CDR3 comprises 14 residues. V lost 1 base and J lost 7, with 11 bases in between. In germline, CDR1 is SGHAT, CDR2 FQNNGV. In DNA form, the CDR3 reads TGTGCCAGCAGCTTAGGAGCGCCTCGGAATGAGCAGTTCTTC. It yields the protein CASSLGAPRNEQFF.

On this clone itself: The sample carries other DNA sequences with the same CDR3. V and J are TRBV7-9 and TRBJ2-3; no firm D call. CDR1 is SEHNR and CDR2 is FQNEAQ in the germline V gene (reference sequence). Trimming pared 3 bases from V and 2 bases from J, leaving 6 bases between. CDR3 size: 13 residues. The CDR3 sequence is CASSLSSTDTQYF. As DNA, the CDR3 is TGTGCCAGCAGCTTGAGTTCCACAGATACGCAGTATTTT. Variable domain in full (rest from reference TRBV7-9 and TRBJ2-3): DTGVSQNPRHKITKRGQNVTFRCDPISEHNRLYWYRQTLGQGPEFLTYFQNEAQLEKSRLLSDRFSAERPKGSFSTLEIQRTEQGDSAMYLCASSLSSTDTQYFGPGTRLTVL.

The sample holds a few counts of this clone. The rearrangement uses TRBV10-3 and TRBJ2-3; 9 bases fit TRBD1. Germline assignment: CDR1 ENHRY and CDR2 SYGVKD. The trim removed 0 bases at V and 3 bases at J, leaving 1 base unmatched. The CDR3 runs to 15 residues. The DNA for the CDR3 is TGTGCCATCAGTGAGTCGACAGGGGGGACAGATACGCAGTATTTT. Translation gives CAISESTGGTDTQYF.

The gene calls are TRBV6-6 and TRBJ1-1, with D perhaps matching TRBD1 (5 bases). Germline V gene lookup returns CDR1 MNHNY and CDR2 SVGAGI (reference sequence). The CDR3 consists of 13 residues. Trimming shortened V by 8 bases and J by 2 bases, and 12 bases separated the two germline ends. The CDR3 spells CASEGGANTEAFF. Written as DNA, the CDR3 is TGTGCCAGCGAAGGAGGGGCTAACACTGAAGCTTTCTTT.

The chain uses TRBV5-6 and TRBJ1-2; perhaps TRBD1 as D (5 bases). Between the trimmed V and J ends, which lost 0 bases and 0 bases, there was a span of 9 bases. Germline V lookup: CDR1 SGHDT, CDR2 YYEEEE. The CDR3 totals 15 residues. CDR3 sequence: CASSLGPGANYGYTF. For the CDR3, the DNA is TGTGCCAGCAGCTTGGGGCCGGGGGCTAACTATGGCTACACCTTC.

The chain is built from TRBV5-4 and TRBJ2-7, with 10 bases lining up with TRBD2. Germline-derived CDR1 and CDR2 are SGHNT and YYREEE (reference sequence). This CDR3 has 15 amino acids. Unmatched junction bases numbered 10, after V lost 4 bases and J lost 6 bases. CDR3 DNA: TGTGCCAGCAGCCCCCGGGGGACTAGCGTCATCGAGCAGTACTTC. Translated: CASSPRGTSVIEQYF.

The rearrangement links TRBV10-3 to TRBJ1-5; 7 nucleotides line up with TRBD1. From germline, CDR1 is ENHRY and CDR2 SYGVKD. Trimming took 4 bases from V and 11 from J; bases not matched to a gene: 11. This CDR3 comprises 14 residues. The CDR3, as DNA: TGTGCCATCAGTGTCGGGTTCGGGACAGTAGCCCAGCATTTT. This codes for CAISVGFGTVAQHF.

The rearrangement joins TRBV10-2 to TRBJ1-2; maybe TRBD1 (6 bases). Trimming took 8 bases from V and 4 from J, leaving 14 bases between them. Germline V gene data show CDR1 as WSHSY and CDR2 as SAAADI. This CDR3 contains 13 residues. This CDR3 reads CASLGQPPYGYTF. Written as DNA, the CDR3 is TGCGCCAGCTTGGGACAACCGCCCTATGGCTACACCTTC.

The rearrangement links TRBV5-1 to TRBJ1-6; unclear D gene. Trimming stripped 0 bases from V and 10 bases from J, with 11 bases between. Germline V gene lookup returns CDR1 SGHRS and CDR2 YFSETQ. This CDR3 has 14 amino acids. The CDR3: CASSLDGFGSPLHF. The CDR3 DNA reads as TGCGCCAGCAGCTTGGACGGGTTTGGGTCACCCCTCCACTTT.

This clone was seen more than once but under ten times. The V gene is TRBV28, the J gene TRBJ2-1, with 8 nucleotides matching TRBD2. With 4 bases clipped from V and 10 bases from J, the junction kept 12 bases outside the gene matches. The CDR3 loop spans 15 amino acids. Per the germline V gene, CDR1 is MDHEN and CDR2 is SYDVKM. CDR3 DNA sequence: TGTGCCAGCAGTTCCGGGCGGGAGGTCCCATTCGAGCAGTTCTTC. It translates to CASSSGREVPFEQFF.

V gene TRBV5-1 combines with J gene TRBJ2-3; D may be TRBD2 (6 bases). The CDR3 runs to 15 residues. Germline values: CDR1 SGHRS, CDR2 YFSETQ. V was clipped by 4 bases and J by 0 bases, with 12 bases between them. The CDR3 DNA sequence: TGCGCCAGCAGCCAAGCGGGTTATAGCACAGATACGCAGTATTTT. Amino acid sequence: CASSQAGYSTDTQYF.

This chain links TRBV27 with TRBJ2-7; D not certain. Germline assignment: CDR1 MNHEY and CDR2 SMNVEV (reference sequence). Trimming pared 2 bases from V and 3 bases from J, leaving 8 bases between. CDR3 length: 13 amino acids. CDR3 in amino acids: CASSLRLNYEQYF. Written as DNA, the CDR3 is TGTGCCAGCAGTTTACGACTGAACTACGAGCAGTACTTC.

The sample holds a few counts of this clone. The V and J genes are TRBV9 and TRBJ2-5; TRBD2 might be the D (6 bases). V gave up 2 bases and J gave up 2 bases, with 13 bases separating them. The CDR3 is 15 residues long. Germline-derived CDR1 and CDR2 are SGDLS and YYNGEE. CDR3 nucleotides: TGTGCCAGCAGCGTCGGAATAGCGGCACAAGAGACCCAGTACTTC. Amino acid sequence: CASSVGIAAQETQYF.

This clone showed up just a few times. The chain recombines TRBV2 with TRBJ2-3; D is perhaps TRBD1 (6 bases). This CDR3 is 14 amino acids long. V lost 8 bases and J 1 base, leaving 13 bases between the germline ends. Germline V CDR1 and CDR2: SNHLY, FYNNEI. The CDR3, as DNA: TGTGCCAGCGATAAGGACAGCGGCACAGATACGCAGTATTTT. It is translated as CASDKDSGTDTQYF.

The chain joins TRBV27 to TRBJ2-6; D uncertain. The CDR3 spans 14 residues. Germline V gene data show CDR1 as MNHEY and CDR2 as SMNVEV (reference sequence). The V end lost 6 bases, the J end lost 0 bases, and 6 bases lay between the germline ends. CDR3 sequence (DNA): TGTGCCAGCAGGAGTAACTCTGGGGCCAACGTCCTGACTTTC. Translation: CASRSNSGANVLTF. Looking up the rest from reference TRBV27 and TRBJ2-6 gives the full variable domain: EAQVTQNPRYLITVTGKKLTVTCSQNMNHEYMSWYRQDPGLGLRQIYYSMNVEVTDKGDVPEGYKVSRKEKRNFPLILESPSPNQTSLYFCASRSNSGANVLTFGAGSRLTVL.

The chain links TRBV11-2 to TRBJ2-3; 9 bases match TRBD2. The germline CDR1 and CDR2 sequences are SGHAT and FQNNGV. J lost 2 bases, V lost 3 bases, and 15 bases had no gene match. The CDR3 consists of 19 residues. As DNA, the CDR3 is TGTGCCAGCAGCTTGGGAGGGGTAGCGGGAGTCGGGTACACAGATACGCAGTATTTT. Encoded protein: CASSLGGVAGVGYTDTQYF.